These 31 T cell receptor beta chains were sequenced from one sample in a study of blood T cells in healthy people across ages. A second roughly 6 to 11 cycle PCR used barcoded and J-beta primers. TCRdb re-called the 5' RACE reads through MiXCR, storing one row per CDR3 protein. The sample records 850,000 or so distinct CDR3 sequences, 25% to 35% being singletons. The sequencing sample was made of blood. These receptors all come from a woman aged 80 or older in good health.

V is TRBV7-9 and J is TRBJ2-7; D is ambiguous. V was shortened by 1 base and J by 5 bases, with 12 bases between the two germline ends. Germline CDR1 reads SEHNR; CDR2 reads FQNEAQ (reference sequence). There are 14 residues in the CDR3. The CDR3 sequence is CASSLGTAENEQYF. The CDR3 coding sequence is TGTGCCAGCAGCTTAGGTACTGCCGAGAACGAGCAGTACTTC.

There are a few counts of this clonotype. The V gene is TRBV19, the J gene TRBJ2-7, with D uncertain. Germline V gene data show CDR1 as LNHDA and CDR2 as SQIVND (reference sequence). This CDR3 comprises 14 residues. The germline V and J ends were trimmed by 7 bases and 2 bases, with 15 bases remaining between them. Written as DNA, the CDR3 is TGTGCCAGTAAGTCGGCAGGACCCCCCTACGAGCAGTACTTC. Translating it yields CASKSAGPPYEQYF.

A remark on this clonotype: A much larger clonotype is one base distant, so this may be a read error. The chain links TRBV20-1 to TRBJ1-2; TRBD1 is a possible D gene (5 bases). The V and J ends lost 4 bases and 4 bases respectively, with 16 bases between them. Germline V gene sequence: CDR1 DFQATT, CDR2 SNEGSKA (reference sequence). This CDR3 is 14 amino acids long. CDR3 sequence (DNA): TGCAGTGCTATTATGACAGCCAAAGGCTATGGCTACACCTTC. It encodes CSAIMTAKGYGYTF.

V and J are TRBV7-9 and TRBJ2-7; D not resolved. The ends were cut back, 1 base at V and 6 bases at J, with 7 bases in the middle. CDR3 length equals 12 residues. CDR1 and CDR2 (germline): SEHNR, FQNEAQ (reference sequence). As DNA, the CDR3 is TGTGCCAGCAGCTTAGACCCAGGCGAGCAGTACTTC. Translation gives CASSLDPGEQYF.

As concerns this clonotype: With a much larger clone just one base away, this may be a read error. The genes are TRBV9 and TRBJ2-5; TRBD2 matches at 8 bases. The junction had 15 bases not matched to a gene; V was cut back by 0 bases and J by 11 bases. The CDR3 has 16 residues. The germline V gene encodes CDR1 SGDLS and CDR2 YYNGEE. CDR3 residues: CASSVEGLAGNNEQYF. The CDR3 coding sequence is TGTGCCAGCAGCGTAGAAGGGCTAGCGGGCAACAATGAGCAGTACTTC.

The chain's CDR3 is CASSLSASRDTQYF. CDR3 coding DNA: TGTGCCAGCAGCTTATCGGCGTCGAGGGATACGCAGTATTTT. The rearrangement joins TRBV7-2 to TRBJ2-3, with no clear D. CDR1 is SGHTA, CDR2 FQGNSA, per germline. The CDR3 contains 14 residues. Trimming shortened V by 2 bases and J by 6 bases, and 12 bases separated the two germline ends.

This clonotype was counted ten times or more. The rearrangement joins TRBV7-2 to TRBJ2-1, with TRBD2 matching 12 bases. CDR3 length: 15 amino acids. CDR1 and CDR2 (germline): SGHTA, FQGNSA. V trimming: 5 bases; J trimming: 7 bases; junction bases outside the gene matches: 6. The CDR3 protein is CASSIGLAGLNEQFF. The DNA for the CDR3 is TGTGCCAGCAGCATTGGACTAGCGGGGTTAAATGAGCAGTTCTTC.

This clonotype was counted between two and nine times. A clone one base away is much larger, so this may be a read error. The chain links TRBV12-3 or TRBV12-4 to TRBJ1-2; perhaps TRBD1 as D (5 bases). V lost 4 bases, J lost 6 bases, and 9 bases lay in between. CDR3 length: 12 residues. This CDR3 reads CASSSQGNGYTF. The CDR3 coding sequence is TGTGCCAGCAGTTCCCAGGGAAATGGCTACACCTTC.

V gene TRBV9 combines with J gene TRBJ1-4; D is unclear. CDR1 SGDLS and CDR2 YYNGEE come from the germline V gene. The V gene lost 3 bases and the J gene lost 7 bases, with 7 bases spanning the gap. The CDR3 is 12 amino acids. CDR3 sequence reads: CASSAPGEKLFF. The CDR3 region has the DNA TGTGCCAGCAGCGCCCCCGGTGAAAAACTGTTTTTT.

Points on this clonotype: Given a much more abundant clone one base away, this may be a read error. This chain links TRBV7-6 with TRBJ1-2; D ambiguous. Trimming pared 1 base from V and 2 bases from J, leaving 8 bases between. The CDR3 length is 14 residues. Germline loops: CDR1 SGHVS, CDR2 FNYEAQ. The CDR3 nucleotides are TGTGCCAGCAGCTTAGAAGTGGGCAACTATGGCTACACCTTC. Translation gives CASSLEVGNYGYTF. The complete variable domain, with remaining parts taken from reference TRBV7-6 and TRBJ1-2, reads GAGVSQSPRYKVTKRGQDVALRCDPISGHVSLYWYRQALGQGPEFLTYFNYEAQQDKSGLPNDRFSAERPEGSISTLTIQRTEQRDSAMYRCASSLEVGNYGYTFGSGTRLTVV.

There are many counts of this clonotype. The chain links TRBV6-1 to TRBJ2-1, with unresolved D. This CDR3 region has 13 residues. The V and J ends lost 2 bases and 2 bases respectively, with 4 bases between them. Germline loops: CDR1 MNHNS, CDR2 SASEGT. CDR3 protein: CASSERAYNEQFF. CDR3 in DNA: TGTGCCAGCAGTGAAAGGGCCTACAATGAGCAGTTCTTC.

This clonotype was observed at least ten times. The chain recombines TRBV7-2 with TRBJ1-4, with D unresolved. Germline values: CDR1 SGHTA, CDR2 FQGNSA. The CDR3 is 13 amino acids. V lost 5 bases and J 4 bases, leaving 8 bases between the germline ends. The CDR3 region has the DNA TGTGCCAGCAGCATTAGGCGTAATGAAAAACTGTTTTTT. Protein product: CASSIRRNEKLFF.

This clonotype was seen ten or more times. The chain has TRBV6-1 and TRBJ2-7, with TRBD1 identical over 12 bases. The CDR3 totals 17 residues. Unmatched junction bases numbered 8, after V lost 0 bases and J lost 5 bases. Germline loops: CDR1 MNHNS, CDR2 SASEGT. The CDR3 nucleotides read TGTGCCAGCAGTGAAGCAGGTTGGGACAGGGGGCGTCACGAGCAGTACTTC. Amino acids: CASSEAGWDRGRHEQYF.

Worth noting for this clonotype: A much more abundant neighbour one base away suggests this may be a read error. The chain is built from TRBV20-1 and TRBJ2-3; 8 bases map to TRBD2. Germline assignment: CDR1 DFQATT and CDR2 SNEGSKA (reference sequence). With 8 bases clipped from V and 2 bases from J, the junction kept 12 bases outside the gene matches. CDR3 length: 15 residues. This chain's CDR3 is CSTRRASGFTDTQYF. The CDR3 DNA follows: TGCAGTACCAGGCGGGCTAGCGGGTTCACAGATACGCAGTATTTT.

This clonotype has ten or more counts. The chain uses TRBV6-2 or TRBV6-3 and TRBJ2-7, with no clear D. This CDR3 has 14 residues. V lost 2 bases, J lost 0 bases, and 8 bases lay in between. CDR1 is MNHEY, CDR2 SVGEGT, per germline. The CDR3 region has the DNA TGTGCCAGCAGTTACCAACGGAGCTCCTACGAGCAGTACTTC. Its translation: CASSYQRSSYEQYF.

Remarks on this clonotype: A much more abundant neighbour one base away suggests this may be a read error. V usage is TRBV12-3 or TRBV12-4 and J usage is TRBJ2-5; 8 positions match TRBD2. This CDR3 has 16 amino acids. The ends lost 6 bases at V and 11 bases at J; junction bases unmatched: 20. The CDR3 sequence is CASSHQNLGGAYEQYF. The CDR3 DNA reads TGTGCCAGCAGCCATCAAAACCTCGGGGGGGCCTATGAGCAGTACTTC.

The V call is TRBV25-1, the J call TRBJ1-6; possibly TRBD1 for D (5 bases). V was shortened by 6 bases and J by 0 bases, with 21 bases between the two germline ends. In germline, CDR1 is MGHDK, CDR2 SYGVNS. There are 19 residues in the CDR3. This CDR3 reads CASRLGTGTSSSYNSPLHF. DNA for the CDR3: TGTGCCAGCAGACTAGGGACGGGGACTTCGAGCTCCTATAATTCACCCCTCCACTTT.

As regards this clonotype: It may be a read error: a sequence one base away is much more abundant. The genes are TRBV7-2 and TRBJ2-1, with 11 bases fitting TRBD2. Looked up from germline, CDR1 is SGHTA and CDR2 is FQGNSA. The CDR3 has 17 residues. The CDR3: CASSLLAGGSSYNKQFF. DNA for the CDR3: TGTGCCAGCAGCTTATTAGCGGGGGGGAGCTCCTACAATAAGCAGTTCTTC.

This clonotype was counted at least ten times. The CDR3 bases are TGTGCCAGCAGTTCGACGGGACTAGCGGGGGGGCCAGATACGCAGTATTTT. Protein sequence: CASSSTGLAGGPDTQYF. This chain uses TRBV12-3 or TRBV12-4 with TRBJ2-3; 16 bases agree with TRBD2. This CDR3 region has 17 residues. V was clipped by 4 bases and J by 4 bases; unmatched bases: 5.

The V and J genes are TRBV7-2 and TRBJ1-2, with 9 bases identical to TRBD1. Trimming at V came to 4 bases and at J to 7 bases, leaving 1 base not matched to a gene. This CDR3 has 12 amino acids. From germline, CDR1 is SGHTA and CDR2 FQGNSA. The CDR3: CTSSSDRGGYTF. The CDR3 DNA reads TGTACCAGCAGCTCGGACAGGGGTGGCTACACCTTC. Full variable domain (remainder filled in from reference TRBV7-2 and TRBJ1-2): GAGVSQSPSNKVTEKGKDVELRCDPISGHTALYWYRQSLGQGLEFLIYFQGNSAPDKSGLPSDRFSAERTGGSVSTLTIQRTQQEDSAVYLCTSSSDRGGYTFGSGTRLTVV.

V is TRBV7-2 and J is TRBJ1-1, with 9 bases lining up with TRBD1. This CDR3 has 14 residues. Germline V gene lookup returns CDR1 SGHTA and CDR2 FQGNSA. Trimming removed 3 bases from V and 5 bases from J; junction bases left unmatched: 4. The CDR3 loop reads CASSLDRGLTEAFF. Here the CDR3 DNA reads TGTGCCAGCAGCTTGGACAGGGGACTTACTGAAGCTTTCTTT.

This clonotype showed up just a few times. The junction does not match germline at one end; this may be a read error. The chain links TRBV6-2 or TRBV6-3 to TRBJ1-5, with TRBD1 as a possible D gene (6 bases). The CDR3 has 15 residues. Germline-derived CDR1 and CDR2 are MNHEY and SVGEGT. CDR3 coding DNA: TGTGCCAACAGTTCCACAGGGTTGCGGAATCAGCCCCAGCATTTT. This sequence encodes CANSSTGLRNQPQHF.

The table lists this clonotype with a few counts. One end of the junction varies from germline; a read error may be responsible. V and J are TRBV5-1 and TRBJ2-6; D may be TRBD1 or TRBD2 (6 bases each). The CDR3 extends over 15 amino acids. CDR1 and CDR2 (germline): SGHRS, YFSETQ. Here the CDR3 reads CASSFWESGANVRTF. CDR3 DNA: TGCGCCAGCAGCTTCTGGGAATCGGGGGCCAACGTCCGGACTTTC.

Details on this clonotype: Being one base from a much bigger clone, this may be a read error. V usage is TRBV3-1 and J usage is TRBJ2-5, with 7 bases aligning to TRBD2. This CDR3 is built from 15 residues. With V trimmed by 1 base and J by 11 bases, 13 bases remained unmatched. Germline V gene sequence: CDR1 LGHDT, CDR2 YNNKEL (reference sequence). The CDR3 loop is CASSQGGGDYNEQYF. CDR3 bases: TGTGCCAGCAGCCAAGGGGGGGGAGACTACAATGAGCAGTACTTC.

The chain employs TRBV20-1 and TRBJ2-5; 8 bases match TRBD1. J was trimmed by 3 bases and V by 6 bases; bases with no gene match: 6. In germline, CDR1 is DFQATT, CDR2 SNEGSKA (reference sequence). This CDR3 is built from 13 residues. The CDR3 protein is CSAARTGKETQYF. CDR3 DNA sequence: TGCAGTGCCGCTAGGACAGGGAAAGAGACCCAGTACTTC.

A few counts support this clonotype. This sequence joins TRBV5-1 and TRBJ1-4; 7 positions match TRBD1. Germline loops: CDR1 SGHRS, CDR2 YFSETQ. V gave up 3 bases and J gave up 3 bases; unmatched junction bases: 8. The CDR3 spans 16 residues. CDR3 coding DNA: TGCGCCAGCAGCTCTTCCGCCGGGACAGCTAATGAAAAACTGTTTTTT. It specifies CASSSSAGTANEKLFF.

Worth noting for this clonotype: Being one base from a much bigger clone, this may be a read error. V usage is TRBV12-3 or TRBV12-4 and J usage is TRBJ2-3; 10 bases map to TRBD2. The CDR3 runs 14 residues. CDR3 amino acids: CASSQLAGTDTEYF. Here the CDR3 DNA reads TGTGCCAGCAGCCAACTAGCGGGGACAGATACGGAGTATTTT.

The rearrangement links TRBV7-9 to TRBJ1-1; D gene uncertain. With 5 bases removed from V and 1 base from J, the gap between germline ends came to 14 bases. Germline CDR1 and CDR2: SEHNR and FQNEAQ (reference sequence). This CDR3 has 15 amino acids. CDR3 region: CASSLGGIENTEAFF. The CDR3 DNA reads TGTGCCAGCAGCCTAGGTGGCATCGAGAACACTGAAGCTTTCTTT.

Many counts were recorded for this clonotype. This sequence joins TRBV7-6 and TRBJ2-6, with TRBD1 matching 7 bases. V lost 5 bases, J lost 1 base, and 17 bases stayed unmatched. Germline CDR1 and CDR2: SGHVS and FNYEAQ. This CDR3 has 20 residues. CDR3 sequence (DNA): TGTGCCAGCAGCCCAAGGGAGAAGACAGGGATCGGGTCTGGGGCCAACGTCCTGACTTTC. This translates into CASSPREKTGIGSGANVLTF.

V and J are TRBV6-5 and TRBJ1-2; a weak D match, TRBD1 (6 bases). Between the trimmed V and J ends, which lost 6 bases and 6 bases, there was a span of 14 bases. The V gene's germline CDR1 is MNHEY and CDR2 SVGAGI. There are 13 residues in the CDR3. CDR3 in DNA: TGTGCCAGCAGCAGAGGACAGTTGGATGGCTACACCTTC. Translation: CASSRGQLDGYTF.

At least ten counts were recorded for this clonotype. This chain connects TRBV28 to TRBJ2-7; D gene unclear. CDR3 size: 12 residues. Germline values: CDR1 MDHEN, CDR2 SYDVKM. Trimming shortened V by 6 bases and J by 2 bases, and 8 bases separated the two germline ends. The chain's CDR3 is CASSSRAYEQYF. The CDR3 nucleotides read TGTGCCAGCAGCTCCCGAGCCTACGAGCAGTACTTC.